Listed here are 5 T cell receptor beta chains from one sample, sequenced in a study of Ad26.COV2.S vaccination and SARS-CoV-2 variants. Assay: immunoSEQ multiplex PCR; the TCRdb copy retains only in-frame clones and omits some. The sample shows about 330,000 clones, roughly 90% of them seen only once. Described treatment: some 20 received Ad26.COV2.S at low or high dose, single or two shots; a few received placebo; per-sample allocation not given. Each sample was drawn 63 days after the first injection (of vaccine or placebo). The input for sequencing was peripheral blood, taken in a trial of Ad26.COV2.S vaccine versus placebo. These receptors were taken from a person aged 18-65 years who received the Ad26.COV2.S COVID-19 vaccine or a placebo.

The chain joins TRBV28 to TRBJ1-5; possible D gene TRBD1, 5 bases. Trimming cost V 6 bases and J 4 bases, with 22 bases left between them. The germline V gene has CDR1 MDHEN and CDR2 SYDVKM. The CDR3 is made up of 17 amino acids. DNA of the CDR3: TGTGCCAGCAGCCCCCAATTGACGGGGGGTAGAAATCAGCCCCAGCATTTT. This encodes CASSPQLTGGRNQPQHF. The full variable domain, its missing parts supplied by reference TRBV28 and TRBJ1-5, is DVKVTQSSRYLVKRTGEKVFLECVQDMDHENMFWYRQDPGLGLRLIYFSYDVKMKEKGDIPEGYSVSREKKERFSLILESASTNQTSMYLCASSPQLTGGRNQPQHFGDGTRLSIL.

J is TRBJ2-7 and V is TRBV2; no firm D call. CDR1 and CDR2 (germline): SNHLY, FYNNEI. V lost 2 bases and J lost 6, with 8 bases in between. The CDR3 is 12 residues long. This CDR3 reads CASSELTREQYF. DNA for the CDR3: TGTGCCAGCAGTGAATTAACCCGCGAGCAGTACTTC.

This chain connects TRBV7-3 to TRBJ1-2; 9 bases align to TRBD1. The CDR3 totals 18 residues. The germline V gene has CDR1 SGHTA and CDR2 FQGTGA. Trimming at V came to 4 bases and at J to 7 bases, leaving 19 bases not matched to a gene. The CDR3 bases are TGTGCCAGCAGCTCCCAGATGACAGGGGGTGGTCGAAAGGGTGGCTACACCTTC. Translating gives CASSSQMTGGGRKGGYTF.

The chain uses TRBV4-1 and TRBJ2-5, with 8 nucleotides matching TRBD2. The ends lost 4 bases at V and 3 bases at J; junction bases unmatched: 7. Looked up from germline, CDR1 is MGHRA and CDR2 is YSYEKL. This CDR3 has 15 amino acids. CDR3 loop: CASSLLAGGEETQYF. CDR3 coding DNA: TGCGCCAGCAGCCTTCTAGCCGGGGGGGAAGAGACCCAGTACTTC.

The chain uses TRBV12-3 or TRBV12-4 and TRBJ1-1; no reliable D call. The ends were cut back, 6 bases at V and 8 bases at J, with 10 bases in the middle. The CDR3 is made up of 11 amino acids. CDR3 sequence: CASSAGFEAFF. The CDR3 coding sequence is TGTGCCAGCAGCGCCGGATTCGAAGCTTTCTTT.